These 4 T cell receptor beta chains were all obtained from the same sample, sequenced in a study of shared clonotypes between healthy human individuals. Only in-frame clones appear in the TCRdb table, and some are missing; sequencing was by immunoSEQ multiplex PCR. The table includes nearly 1 million clones, around 80% detected once. The sequencing sample was made of memory CD4+ T cells sorted from blood. The sample's subset: CD45RA-negative fraction. The receptor set was obtained from a man aged 18 to 30 in good health.

This chain connects TRBV5-1 to TRBJ1-2, with 10 bases fitting TRBD1. V gave up 0 bases and J gave up 1 base; unmatched junction bases: 0. CDR1 is SGHRS, CDR2 YFSETQ, per germline. The CDR3 length is 15 residues. As DNA, the CDR3 is TGCGCCAGCAGCTTGGGGACAGGGGGTAACTATGGCTACACCTTC. Protein product: CASSLGTGGNYGYTF.

This clone was counted a single time. The CDR3: CASTEGPLAYGYTF. In nucleotides, the CDR3 is TGTGCCAGCACAGAGGGGCCCCTCGCCTATGGCTACACCTTC. The V call is TRBV28, the J call TRBJ1-2; D is possibly TRBD1 (5 bases). CDR3 length equals 14 residues. Germline CDR1 reads MDHEN; CDR2 reads SYDVKM. With 7 bases removed from V and 4 bases from J, the gap between germline ends came to 16 bases.

In this sample, this clone turned up many times. The chain joins TRBV10-3 to TRBJ2-7; TRBD2 matches at 12 bases. Trimming removed 0 bases from V and 1 base from J; junction bases left unmatched: 4. The CDR3 runs to 17 residues. The V gene's germline CDR1 is ENHRY and CDR2 SYGVKD. This chain's CDR3 is CAISESLGTSGSYEQYF. As DNA, the CDR3 is TGTGCCATCAGTGAGTCACTAGGGACTAGCGGGTCCTACGAGCAGTACTTC.

CDR3 residues: CASSEREQASWNTEAFF. The CDR3 bases are TGTGCCAGCAGTGAACGGGAACAGGCGAGTTGGAACACTGAAGCTTTCTTT. The J gene is TRBJ1-1, the V gene TRBV6-1; tentative D call: TRBD1 (5 bases). The CDR3 length is 17 residues. V lost 2 bases and J lost 1, with 17 bases in between. Germline values: CDR1 MNHNS, CDR2 SASEGT.